This entry is about one T cell receptor (beta chain). Germline trimming cut 8 bases from V and 1 base from J; bases unmatched to any gene: 3. The CDR3 has 13 residues. Germline CDR1 MNHEY, CDR2 SMNVEV (reference sequence). This sample was included in a study of cytomegalovirus exposure and HLA in healthy donors. The wider study: Tens of millions of unique TCR sequences came from HLA-typed donors in an early release.

PCR used 60 Vbeta primers and 13 Jbeta primers. Libraries were prepared by immunoSEQ multiplex PCR; TCRdb keeps only in-frame clonotypes and omits some of them. The table shows 100,000 to 150,000 clones, with more than 80% occurring only once. This chain connects TRBV27 to TRBJ2-5; 8 nucleotides align to TRBD1. The sample was PBMCs. The clonotype was recovered from a man aged 40-50 years in good health and CMV-seronegative. The CDR3 DNA reads TGTGCCAGCGGTGGGACAGGCCAAGAGACCCAGTACTTC. Its protein is CASGGTGQETQYF.